A selection of T cell receptor beta chains follows, all from one sample in a study of STAT5B mutations in CD4+ large granular lymphocyte leukemia. Sequenced by immunoSEQ multiplex PCR; TCRdb stores in-frame clones only, minus some. The table shows roughly 32,000 clones, with 85% to 90% occurring only once. The specimen was CD4+ T cells from blood buffy coats. The receptor set was obtained from a human donor in good health. Both conserved end residues are part of each CDR3. The order of the fields is V gene, clone size, D gene, J gene, CDR3 DNA, CDR3 protein. D genes are given only for firm matches. Expanded clones get a size class; other rows say once, few or many, or leave the size out.

V: TRBV5-8; size: .; D: .; J: TRBJ2-1; DNA: TGTGCCAGCAGCTTAATCTCCCATAGGGGTGAGCAGTTCTTC; CDR3: CASSLISHRGEQFF
V: TRBV30; size: few; D: .; J: TRBJ1-5; DNA: TGTGCCTGGAGTGTGGGGGGTGTGGGGCAGCCCCAGCATTTT; CDR3: CAWSVGGVGQPQHF
V: TRBV5-1; size: .; D: TRBD1; J: TRBJ2-2; DNA: TGCGCCAGCACCATGGGACAGGGGCCCGGGGAGCTGTTTTTT; CDR3: CASTMGQGPGELFF
V: TRBV10-2; size: .; D: .; J: TRBJ1-2; DNA: TGCGCCAGCAGTCTCCGGGCCTCCGACGGCTATGGCTACACCTTC; CDR3: CASSLRASDGYGYTF
V: TRBV7-2; size: .; D: TRBD2; J: TRBJ2-7; DNA: TGTGCCAGCAGCCCCACCGGGACTAGCGGGAGGAGGGTTATGTACGAGCAGTACTTC; CDR3: CASSPTGTSGRRVMYEQYF
V: TRBV4-2; size: .; D: TRBD2; J: TRBJ2-3; DNA: TGTGCCAGCAGCCGGACCGGGACTAGCGGGAGGCGGGGCACAGATACGCAGTATTTT; CDR3: CASSRTGTSGRRGTDTQYF
V: TRBV7-2; size: .; D: TRBD2; J: TRBJ2-1; DNA: TGTGCCAGCAGCAAACGACTAGCGGGCGGGGGGAATGAGCAGTTCTTC; CDR3: CASSKRLAGGGNEQFF
V: TRBV11-3; size: .; D: .; J: TRBJ2-1; DNA: TGTGCCAGCAGCTTAATCGGACACAATGAGCAGTTCTTC; CDR3: CASSLIGHNEQFF
V: TRBV28; size: .; D: TRBD1; J: TRBJ1-2; DNA: TGTGCCAGCAGTGGACCTGCGGGACAGGGGGTTGAGGGCTACACCTTC; CDR3: CASSGPAGQGVEGYTF
V: TRBV29-1; size: .; D: TRBD2; J: TRBJ2-5; DNA: TGCAGCGTTGCTCTAGCGGGAGGTTCGGAGACCCAGTACTTC; CDR3: CSVALAGGSETQYF
V: TRBV11-2; size: .; D: .; J: TRBJ2-4; DNA: TGTGCCAGCAGCTTAGGGACTGCCGTGGACATTCAGTACTTC; CDR3: CASSLGTAVDIQYF
V: TRBV7-3; size: .; D: .; J: TRBJ2-1; DNA: TGTGCCAGCAGCTCCACCTCTCTTTCGCGGGCGTACAATGAGCAGTTCTTC; CDR3: CASSSTSLSRAYNEQFF
V: TRBV7-2; size: .; D: TRBD2; J: TRBJ2-3; DNA: TGTGCCAGCAGCTTGGTTGGGACTAGCGGCTTCACAGATACGCAGTATTTT; CDR3: CASSLVGTSGFTDTQYF
V: TRBV5-4; size: .; D: TRBD1; J: TRBJ1-4; DNA: TGTGCCAGCAGCTCGGGACAGGATGAAAAACTGTTTTTT; CDR3: CASSSGQDEKLFF
V: TRBV2; size: .; D: .; J: TRBJ1-5; DNA: TGTGCCAGCAGTGAACCCGGGGAGATACTCGGGAAGCCCCAGCATTTT; CDR3: CASSEPGEILGKPQHF
V: TRBV4-1; size: .; D: .; J: TRBJ1-6; DNA: TGCGCCAGCAGCCATGACGGGACACAGAAGAATTCACCCCTCCACTTT; CDR3: CASSHDGTQKNSPLHF
V: TRBV5-4; size: .; D: .; J: TRBJ2-1; DNA: TGTGCCAGCAGCTTGGGAGGAGGGGCACGCTACAATGAGCAGTTCTTC; CDR3: CASSLGGGARYNEQFF
V: TRBV5-1; size: .; D: .; J: TRBJ1-1; DNA: TGCGCCAGCAGCAAAGACAGAAAGTCTGAAGCTTTCTTT; CDR3: CASSKDRKSEAFF
V: TRBV6-1; size: .; D: .; J: TRBJ1-2; DNA: TGTGCCAGCGAGGAAGAGCGAGCTAACTATGGCTACACCTTC; CDR3: CASEEERANYGYTF
V: TRBV27; size: .; D: .; J: TRBJ2-3; DNA: TGTGCCAGCAGTCCGCGGGGCTATACGCAGTATTTT; CDR3: CASSPRGYTQYF
V: TRBV18; size: once; D: .; J: TRBJ2-1; DNA: TGTGCCAGCTCACCACCGAGGGCAGGGGTTGCCTCCTCCTACAATGAGCAGTTCTTC; CDR3: CASSPPRAGVASSYNEQFF
V: TRBV5-4; size: .; D: .; J: TRBJ1-1; DNA: TGTGCCAGCAGCTTGTTATCCTCTGAAGCTTTCTTT; CDR3: CASSLLSSEAFF
V: TRBV6-5; size: .; D: TRBD1; J: TRBJ2-3; DNA: TGTGCCAGCAGGCCCGGGACAGGGATTGATACGCAGTATTTT; CDR3: CASRPGTGIDTQYF
V: TRBV28; size: .; D: TRBD2; J: TRBJ2-1; DNA: TGTGCCAGCAGTCTACAACCGGGACTAGCGGGGGGGAGCTCCTACAATGAGCAGTTCTTC; CDR3: CASSLQPGLAGGSSYNEQFF
V: TRBV11-2; size: .; D: .; J: TRBJ2-7; DNA: TGTGCCAGCAGCTTAGGTTGGGAATCCTACGAGCAGTACTTC; CDR3: CASSLGWESYEQYF
V: TRBV13; size: few; D: .; J: TRBJ2-1; DNA: TGTGCCAGCAGCTCACCACGGGACGCAGTTGGCAATGAGCAGTTCTTC; CDR3: CASSSPRDAVGNEQFF
V: TRBV7-2; size: .; D: TRBD2; J: TRBJ2-7; DNA: TGTGCCAGCAGCCCGATCAGCGGGAGACCCTACGAGCAGTACTTC; CDR3: CASSPISGRPYEQYF
V: TRBV7-2; size: .; D: TRBD1; J: TRBJ1-5; DNA: TGTGCCAGCAGCCGGACAGGGAACAATCAGCCCCAGCATTTT; CDR3: CASSRTGNNQPQHF
V: TRBV6-1; size: .; D: .; J: TRBJ2-5; DNA: TGTGCCAGCAGTGACTTCCGGGACACCCACTTC; CDR3: CASSDFRDTHF
V: TRBV13; size: .; D: .; J: TRBJ2-7; DNA: TGTGCCAGCAGCTTAGATGCTAATAACCCCTACGAGCAGTACTTC; CDR3: CASSLDANNPYEQYF
V: TRBV5-5; size: once; D: TRBD1; J: TRBJ1-1; DNA: TGTGCCAGCAGCTTGCAGGGGGTGAACACTGAAGCTTTCTTT; CDR3: CASSLQGVNTEAFF
V: TRBV19; size: .; D: .; J: TRBJ2-1; DNA: TGTGCCAGTAGTAACCCCTACCGAGGGCCCGGAAATGAGCAGTTCTTC; CDR3: CASSNPYRGPGNEQFF
V: TRBV6-5; size: .; D: .; J: TRBJ1-4; DNA: TGTGCCAGCAGCCCCTCCCGGGGATTAGGTGAAAAACTGTTTTTT; CDR3: CASSPSRGLGEKLFF